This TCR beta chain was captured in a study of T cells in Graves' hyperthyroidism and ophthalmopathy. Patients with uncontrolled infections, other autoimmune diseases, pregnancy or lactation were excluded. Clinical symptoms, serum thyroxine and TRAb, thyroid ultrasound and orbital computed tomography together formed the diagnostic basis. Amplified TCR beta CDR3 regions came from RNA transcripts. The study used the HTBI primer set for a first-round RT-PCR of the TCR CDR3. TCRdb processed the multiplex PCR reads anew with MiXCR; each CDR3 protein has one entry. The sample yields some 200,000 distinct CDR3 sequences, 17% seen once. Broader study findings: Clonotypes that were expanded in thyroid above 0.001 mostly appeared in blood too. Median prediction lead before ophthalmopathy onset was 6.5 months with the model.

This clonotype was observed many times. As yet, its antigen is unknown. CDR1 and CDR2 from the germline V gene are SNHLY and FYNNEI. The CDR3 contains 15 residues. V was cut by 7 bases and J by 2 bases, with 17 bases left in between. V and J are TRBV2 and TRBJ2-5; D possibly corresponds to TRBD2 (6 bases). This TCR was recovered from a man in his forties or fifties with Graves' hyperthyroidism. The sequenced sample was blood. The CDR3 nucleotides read TGTGCCAGCACCCCCCCTGGAGGGCGGCAAGAGACCCAGTACTTC. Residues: CASTPPGGRQETQYF.